This T cell receptor beta chain was identified in a study of blood T cell repertoires in COVID-19. At the level of the study: Sites across the United States, Italy and Spain contributed samples from acute and convalescent COVID-19. Nucleic acid was either cDNA or gDNA, and it came from T cells, B-cell-depleted T cells, or PBMCs.

Original processing notes: Counts of nucleated cells, estimated from reference gene primer amplification, were obtained. Data came from immunoSEQ multiplex PCR; TCRdb stores just in-frame clones and leaves some out. V, J and clone size reflect that table, while D and trimming were determined from the DNA. The sample holds 150,000 to 160,000 clones; about 79% are singletons and the top ten take about 8.9%. The V and J ends lost 8 bases and 4 bases, in that order; junction bases with no gene match: 8. The CDR3 runs to 13 residues. The germline V gene encodes CDR1 SQVTM and CDR2 ANQGSEA. The sample consisted of peripheral blood. The source is a woman between 50 and 59 years old with acute or convalescent COVID-19. The V call is TRBV29-1, the J call TRBJ1-1, with 9 bases lining up with TRBD1. The CDR3 nucleotides read TGCAGCCACAGGGGGCCTTCAGGCACTGAAGCTTTCTTT. Its protein is CSHRGPSGTEAFF.